A selection of T cell receptor beta chains follows, all from one sample in a study of cytomegalovirus exposure and HLA in healthy donors. Only in-frame clones appear in the TCRdb table, and some are missing; sequencing was by immunoSEQ multiplex PCR. Of tens of thousands of clones in the sample, less than 95% are singletons; the top ten hold 0.63%. The sample taken for sequencing was PBMCs. These receptors all stem from a woman younger than 35 in good health and CMV-seronegative. Each CDR3 is given with its conserved first and last residue. D genes are given only for firm matches. Part of the rows lack a size; the others show once, few, many or a class for expanded clones.

v_gene	d_gene	j_gene	len	abundance	CDR3nt	CDR3aa
TRBV6-6	TRBD1	TRBJ1-6	16	.	TGTGCCAGCAGTTTATGGGACAGAGAGTATAATTCACCCCTCCACTTT	CASSLWDREYNSPLHF
TRBV10-3	TRBD1	TRBJ2-1	15	once	TGTGCCATCAGGACCCCCGGGACAGCATACAATGAGCAGTTCTTC	CAIRTPGTAYNEQFF
TRBV25-1	TRBD1	TRBJ2-1	15	.	TGTGCCAGCCAGGGGGGGACAGGGGTCCGAGGGGAGCAGTTCTTC	CASQGGTGVRGEQFF
TRBV6-5	.	TRBJ2-7	15	.	TGTGCCAGCAGTCCCGGACAGCTTTGGGGGGGCGAGCAGTACTTC	CASSPGQLWGGEQYF
TRBV18	TRBD1	TRBJ1-2	13	.	TGTGCCAGCTCACAGAACAGGGGGAATGGCTACACCTTC	CASSQNRGNGYTF
TRBV11-2	TRBD1	TRBJ1-6	17	few	TGTGCCAGCAGCTTAAGGTTGGACAGGGGGTGGAATTCACCCCTCCACTTT	CASSLRLDRGWNSPLHF
TRBV7-8	TRBD2	TRBJ2-2	15	once	TGTGCCAGCAGCCCGGGGGGTGCGGCCGCCGGGGAGCTGTTTTTT	CASSPGGAAAGELFF
TRBV2	.	TRBJ1-2	15	few	TGTGCCAGCAGTGAACAGGGTTATACTAACTATGGCTACACCTTC	CASSEQGYTNYGYTF
TRBV7-9	.	TRBJ2-1	15	.	TGTGCCAGCAGCTTAGGGCGGGTGTTGGACAATGAGCAGTTCTTC	CASSLGRVLDNEQFF
TRBV18	TRBD1	TRBJ1-1	14	.	TGTGCCAGCTCATCGACAGGGTTGAACACTGAAGCTTTCTTT	CASSSTGLNTEAFF
TRBV13	TRBD1	TRBJ1-4	15	.	TGTGCCAGCAGCTCTCCGGGACAGCCTAATGAAAAACTGTTTTTT	CASSSPGQPNEKLFF
TRBV7-8	TRBD1	TRBJ1-2	16	.	TGTGCCAGCAGCTTAGAGAGCGGGACAGGGAGAAAGGACTACACCTTC	CASSLESGTGRKDYTF
TRBV4-1	TRBD1	TRBJ1-6	16	.	TGCGCCAGCAGCCGAACTCAGACAGGGGGTAGTACACCCCTCCACTTT	CASSRTQTGGSTPLHF
TRBV6-1	.	TRBJ2-2	11	.	TGTGCCCTCTCGGGGGCCGGGGAGCTGTTTTTT	CALSGAGELFF
TRBV6-5	.	TRBJ2-1	15	once	TGTGCCAGCAGGCCCGACAGCAGCTCCTACAATGAGCAGTTCTTC	CASRPDSSSYNEQFF
TRBV4-1	TRBD1	TRBJ1-1	16	.	TGCGCCAGCAGCACCAAGGGACAGGGCCTGAACACTGAAGCTTTCTTT	CASSTKGQGLNTEAFF
TRBV10-3	.	TRBJ1-2	14	.	TGTGCCCATTCCGAGGGGAGGTTGAACTATGGCTACACCTTC	CAHSEGRLNYGYTF
TRBV10-3	TRBD1	TRBJ1-6	14	.	TGTGCCATCAGACCGACAGGGGAAAATTCACCCCTCCACTTT	CAIRPTGENSPLHF
TRBV9	TRBD1	TRBJ2-1	16	.	TGTGCCAGCAGCGTAAGTCGACAGGGGGGGGGAAATGAGCAGTTCTTC	CASSVSRQGGGNEQFF
TRBV27	TRBD2	TRBJ2-1	16	.	TGTGCCAGCAGACGGACTAGCGGGGGGGCCTACAATGAGCAGTTCTTC	CASRRTSGGAYNEQFF
TRBV10-3	TRBD1	TRBJ1-5	13	.	TGTGCCAGGAGGGGGCTGGGCAATCAGCCCCAGCATTTT	CARRGLGNQPQHF
TRBV7-6	.	TRBJ2-2	14	.	TGTGCCAGCAGCCCCGTTCCAGGGGCCGGGGAGCTGTTTTTT	CASSPVPGAGELFF
TRBV2	TRBD2	TRBJ2-4	13	.	TGTGCCAGCAGTAAGGACGGGGGGAACATTCAGTACTTC	CASSKDGGNIQYF
TRBV4-1	.	TRBJ1-1	14	.	TGCGCCAGCAGCCAAGAGTTAAGGGGAACTGAAGCTTTCTTT	CASSQELRGTEAFF
TRBV6-1	TRBD1	TRBJ1-5	16	.	TGTGCCAGCAGTGAAGCCGGACAGGGGTTTGGTCAGCCCCAGCATTTT	CASSEAGQGFGQPQHF
TRBV6-6	TRBD1	TRBJ1-2	14	.	TGTGCCAGCAGTTACGAGGACAGGGGCTATGGCTACACCTTC	CASSYEDRGYGYTF
TRBV27	TRBD2	TRBJ2-5	19	.	TGTGCCAGCAGTTTGGGAGGGACTAGCGGACGCGTTCTCCAAGAGACCCAGTACTTC	CASSLGGTSGRVLQETQYF
TRBV2	TRBD1	TRBJ2-7	13	.	TGTGCCAGCAGCAGACAGGGGGCGGACGAGCAGTACTTC	CASSRQGADEQYF
TRBV7-3	TRBD1	TRBJ2-7	14	.	TGTGCCAGCAGCCGACAGGGGCCTAGCCACGAGCAGTACTTC	CASSRQGPSHEQYF
TRBV5-1	.	TRBJ2-1	13	.	TGCGCCAGCAGGGGGCCGGGTAGCAATGAGCAGTTCTTC	CASRGPGSNEQFF
TRBV9	TRBD2	TRBJ2-2	18	once	TGTGCCAGCAGCGTGAGTTTGATAGCGGGGGGGACCACCGGGGAGCTGTTTTTT	CASSVSLIAGGTTGELFF
TRBV7-2	TRBD1	TRBJ1-1	15	.	TGTGCCAGCAGCACCCGACAGGGATACGACACTGAAGCTTTCTTT	CASSTRQGYDTEAFF
TRBV7-9	TRBD1	TRBJ2-5	14	.	TGTGCCAGCAGCTCTAACAGGGGACAAGAGACCCAGTACTTC	CASSSNRGQETQYF
TRBV28	.	TRBJ2-5	14	.	TGTGCCAGCAGGAAGAGGGGGAATAAAGAGACCCAGTACTTC	CASRKRGNKETQYF
TRBV5-4	.	TRBJ2-3	14	.	TGTGCCAGCAGCTTTGAAGGGAGTCCAGATACGCAGTATTTT	CASSFEGSPDTQYF